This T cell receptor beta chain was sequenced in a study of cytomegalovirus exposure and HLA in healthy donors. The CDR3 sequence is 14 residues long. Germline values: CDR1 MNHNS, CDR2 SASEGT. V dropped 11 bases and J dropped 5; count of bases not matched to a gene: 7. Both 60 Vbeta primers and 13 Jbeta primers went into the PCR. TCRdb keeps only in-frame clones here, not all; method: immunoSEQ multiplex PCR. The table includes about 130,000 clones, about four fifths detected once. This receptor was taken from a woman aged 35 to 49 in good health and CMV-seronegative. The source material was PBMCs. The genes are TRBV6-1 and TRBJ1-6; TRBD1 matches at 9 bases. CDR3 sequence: CAAARDRDNSPLHF. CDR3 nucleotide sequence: TGTGCCGCCGCACGGGACAGGGATAATTCACCCCTCCACTTT.